These 7 T cell receptor beta chains originate from one sample sequenced in a study of blood T cell repertoires in COVID-19. Assay: immunoSEQ multiplex PCR; the TCRdb copy retains only in-frame clones and omits some. The profile shows fewer than 300,000 clones, 81% of them singletons. The sequenced material came from peripheral blood. All receptors derive from a woman aged 60-75 years with active or convalescent COVID-19.

Here the CDR3 DNA reads TGTGCCAGTAGTAGGATAAGAGGGGGAACCAAAAACATTCAGTACTTC. It encodes CASSRIRGGTKNIQYF. The chain is built from TRBV19 and TRBJ2-4; tentative D call: TRBD1 (6 bases). Between the trimmed V and J ends, which lost 4 bases and 2 bases, there was a span of 15 bases. The germline gives CDR1 LNHDA, CDR2 SQIVND (reference sequence). The CDR3 runs 16 residues. Full variable domain (rest looked up from reference TRBV19 and TRBJ2-4): DGGITQSPKYLFRKEGQNVTLSCEQNLNHDAMYWYRQDPGQGLRLIYYSQIVNDFQKGDIAEGYSVSREKKESFPLTVTSAQKNPTAFYLCASSRIRGGTKNIQYFGAGTRLSVL.

The chain combines TRBV7-2 with TRBJ1-2, with a possible D match to TRBD1 (6 bases). Between the trimmed V and J ends, which lost 1 base and 8 bases, there was a span of 11 bases. In germline, CDR1 is SGHTA, CDR2 FQGNSA. There are 13 residues in the CDR3. The CDR3 loop reads CASSLGGRRGYTF. The CDR3 DNA follows: TGTGCCAGCAGCTTAGGGGGGCGCCGAGGCTACACCTTC.

The chain couples TRBV18 to TRBJ1-2; the D gene is possibly TRBD1 (5 bases). Germline CDR1 reads KGHSH; CDR2 reads LQKENI. The CDR3 extends over 14 amino acids. The germline V and J ends were trimmed by 3 bases and 8 bases, with 16 bases remaining between them. The CDR3 loop reads CASSPSAGVGGYTF. DNA of the CDR3: TGTGCCAGCTCACCGTCGGCGGGGGTCGGCGGCTACACCTTC.

The rearrangement uses TRBV9 and TRBJ2-2, with D tentatively TRBD1 (6 bases). This CDR3 region has 14 residues. Germline V gene data show CDR1 as SGDLS and CDR2 as YYNGEE. V was trimmed by 5 bases and J by 3 bases, leaving 11 bases between them. CDR3 in DNA: TGTGCCAGCAGACCGAGGACAGACACCGGGGAGCTGTTTTTT. Protein: CASRPRTDTGELFF.

This clone was seen more than once but under ten times. V is TRBV21-1 and J is TRBJ2-7; the D call TRBD1 from the table was never checked on the DNA. TRBV21-1 is an annotated pseudogene. This CDR3 region has 17 residues. The DNA of the CDR3 is TGTGCCAGCAGCGGGTGCGACGGACAGGGAACATCCTACGAGCAGTACTTC. Translation: CASSGCDGQGTSYEQYF.

This clone was detected only a few times. The J gene is TRBJ1-4, the V gene TRBV4-3; D is possibly TRBD1 (5 bases). Trimming removed 0 bases from V and 5 bases from J, with 16 bases in between. Germline loops: CDR1 LGHNA, CDR2 YSLEER. CDR3 length: 17 residues. The chain's CDR3 is CASSQDVGGGGNEKLFF. The CDR3 DNA follows: TGCGCCAGCAGCCAAGATGTGGGGGGAGGCGGGAATGAAAAACTGTTTTTT.

V and J are TRBV19 and TRBJ2-7, with D hard to call. Trimming pared 5 bases from V and 0 bases from J, leaving 14 bases between. This CDR3 has 15 residues. Germline V gene lookup returns CDR1 LNHDA and CDR2 SQIVND (reference sequence). In DNA, the CDR3 is TGTGCCAGTAGTCTCACCCCACAAAGCTCCTACGAGCAGTACTTC. It specifies CASSLTPQSSYEQYF.